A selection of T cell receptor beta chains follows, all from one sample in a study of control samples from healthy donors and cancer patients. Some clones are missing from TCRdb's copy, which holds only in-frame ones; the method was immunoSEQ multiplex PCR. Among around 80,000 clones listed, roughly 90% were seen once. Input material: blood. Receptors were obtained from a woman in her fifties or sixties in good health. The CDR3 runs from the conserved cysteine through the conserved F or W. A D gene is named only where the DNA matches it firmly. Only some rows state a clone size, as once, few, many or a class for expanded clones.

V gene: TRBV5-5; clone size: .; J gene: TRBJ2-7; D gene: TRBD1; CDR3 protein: CASSLGGQGEQYF; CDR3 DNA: TGTGCCAGCAGCTTAGGGGGACAGGGTGAGCAGTACTTC
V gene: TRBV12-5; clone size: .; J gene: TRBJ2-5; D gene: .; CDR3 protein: CASGEDRKETQYF; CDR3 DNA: TGTGCTAGTGGTGAGGACAGAAAAGAGACCCAGTACTTC
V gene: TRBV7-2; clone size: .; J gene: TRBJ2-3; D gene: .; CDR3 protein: CASSLALATDTQYF; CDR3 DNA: TGTGCCAGCAGCTTAGCCCTAGCGACAGATACGCAGTATTTT
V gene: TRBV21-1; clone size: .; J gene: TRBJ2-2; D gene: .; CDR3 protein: CASTPLDPLASLYANTGELFF; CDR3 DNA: TGTGCCAGCACCCCTCTGGACCCACTCGCTTCCCTTTACGCGAACACCGGGGAGCTGTTTTTT
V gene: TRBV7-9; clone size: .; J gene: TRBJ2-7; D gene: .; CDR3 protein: CASSAASYEQYF; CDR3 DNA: TGTGCCAGCAGCGCCGCCTCCTACGAGCAGTACTTC
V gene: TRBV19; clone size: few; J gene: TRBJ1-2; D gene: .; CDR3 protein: CASFNYGYTF; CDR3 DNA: TGTGCCAGCTTTAACTATGGCTACACCTTC
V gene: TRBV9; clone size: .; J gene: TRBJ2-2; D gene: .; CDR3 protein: CASSIRTDTGELFF; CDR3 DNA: TGTGCCAGCAGCATTCGGACCGACACCGGGGAGCTGTTTTTT
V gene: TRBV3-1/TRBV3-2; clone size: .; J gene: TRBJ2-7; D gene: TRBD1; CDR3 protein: CASSLRQGTEQYF; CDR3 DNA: TGTGCCAGCAGCCTTAGACAGGGTACCGAGCAGTACTTC
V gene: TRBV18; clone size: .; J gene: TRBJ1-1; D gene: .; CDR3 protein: CASSPRADPEAFF; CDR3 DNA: TGTGCCAGCTCACCACGGGCAGACCCTGAAGCTTTCTTT
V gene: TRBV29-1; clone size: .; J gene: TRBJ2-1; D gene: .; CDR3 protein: CSVGEKEQFF; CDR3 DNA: TGCAGCGTTGGAGAGAAAGAGCAGTTCTTC
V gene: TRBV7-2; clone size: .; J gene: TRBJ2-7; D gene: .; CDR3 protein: CASSLLGNSYEQYF; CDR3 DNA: TGTGCCAGCAGCCTACTCGGGAACTCCTACGAGCAGTACTTC
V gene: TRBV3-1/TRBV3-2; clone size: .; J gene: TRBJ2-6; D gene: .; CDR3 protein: CASSLGTYGTGANVLTF; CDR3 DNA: TGTGCCAGCAGCCTCGGGACTTACGGAACTGGGGCCAACGTCCTGACTTTC
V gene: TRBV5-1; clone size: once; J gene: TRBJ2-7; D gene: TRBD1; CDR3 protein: CASQNTQGVTYEQYF; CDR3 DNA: TGCGCCAGTCAGAACACGCAGGGGGTGACCTACGAGCAGTACTTC
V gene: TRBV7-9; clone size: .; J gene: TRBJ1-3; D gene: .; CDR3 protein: CASSFGQQDGNTIYF; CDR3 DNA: TGTGCCAGCAGCTTCGGGCAACAGGACGGAAACACCATATATTTT
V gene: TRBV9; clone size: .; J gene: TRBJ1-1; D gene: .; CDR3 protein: CASSPMITVTEAFF; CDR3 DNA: TGTGCCAGCAGCCCAATGATTACAGTCACTGAAGCTTTCTTT
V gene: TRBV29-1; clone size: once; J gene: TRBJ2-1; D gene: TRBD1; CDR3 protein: CSAFVSGDRDRYNEQFF; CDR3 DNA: TGCAGCGCATTCGTCTCCGGCGACAGGGACAGGTACAATGAGCAGTTCTTC
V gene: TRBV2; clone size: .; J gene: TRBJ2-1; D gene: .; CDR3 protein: CASTTQVGQFF; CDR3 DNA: TGTGCCAGCACCACCCAGGTGGGGCAGTTCTTC
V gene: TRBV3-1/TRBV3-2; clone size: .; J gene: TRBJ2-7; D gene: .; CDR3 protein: CASSQELLREQYF; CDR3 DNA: TGTGCCAGCAGCCAAGAACTGCTACGCGAGCAGTACTTC
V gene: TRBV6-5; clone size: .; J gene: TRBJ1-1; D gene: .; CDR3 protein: CASRLIQNTEAFF; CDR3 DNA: TGTGCCAGCAGATTAATTCAGAACACTGAAGCTTTCTTT
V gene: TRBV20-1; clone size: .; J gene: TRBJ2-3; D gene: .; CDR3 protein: CSARRGDTQYF; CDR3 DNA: TGCAGTGCTAGACGCGGAGATACGCAGTATTTT
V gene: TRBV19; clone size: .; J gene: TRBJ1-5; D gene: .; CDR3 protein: CASRLDPKTNQPQHF; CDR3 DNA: TGTGCCAGTCGCCTGGACCCAAAGACAAATCAGCCCCAGCATTTT
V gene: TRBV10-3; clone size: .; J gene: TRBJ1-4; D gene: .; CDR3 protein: CAINRQEGEKLFF; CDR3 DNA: TGTGCCATAAACAGGCAAGAGGGCGAAAAACTGTTTTTT
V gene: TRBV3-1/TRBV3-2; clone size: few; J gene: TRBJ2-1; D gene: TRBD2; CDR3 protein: CASSRGSSGGLNEQFF; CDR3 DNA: TGTGCCAGCAGCCGGGGGTCTAGCGGGGGCCTTAATGAGCAGTTCTTC
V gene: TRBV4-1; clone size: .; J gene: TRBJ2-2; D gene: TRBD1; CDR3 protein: CASSPKPHRGENTGELFF; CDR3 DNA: TGCGCCAGCAGCCCCAAGCCTCACAGGGGGGAGAACACCGGGGAGCTGTTTTTT
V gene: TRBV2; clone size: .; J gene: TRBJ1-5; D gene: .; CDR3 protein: CASSEQGSNQPQHF; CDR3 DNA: TGTGCCAGCAGTGAACAGGGAAGCAATCAGCCCCAGCATTTT
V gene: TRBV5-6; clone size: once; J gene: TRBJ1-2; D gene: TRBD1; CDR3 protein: CASSLGLQGAYGYTF; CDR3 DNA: TGTGCCAGCAGCCTGGGGTTGCAGGGGGCCTATGGCTACACCTTC
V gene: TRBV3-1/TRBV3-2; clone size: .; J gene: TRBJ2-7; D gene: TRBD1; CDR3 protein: CASSSGTDSYEQYF; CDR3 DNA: TGTGCCAGCAGTTCCGGGACAGATAGCTACGAGCAGTACTTC
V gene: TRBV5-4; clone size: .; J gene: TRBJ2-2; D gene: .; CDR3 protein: CASSTSTGELFF; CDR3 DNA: TGTGCCAGCAGCACCAGCACCGGGGAGCTGTTTTTT
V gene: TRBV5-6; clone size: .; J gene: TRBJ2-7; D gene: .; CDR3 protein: CASSKALRVSYEQYF; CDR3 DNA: TGTGCCAGCAGTAAGGCACTCAGGGTCTCCTACGAGCAGTACTTC
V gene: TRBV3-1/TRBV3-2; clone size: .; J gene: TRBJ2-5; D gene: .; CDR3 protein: CASSQNPGIGGQETQYF; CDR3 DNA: TGTGCCAGCAGCCAAAATCCCGGCATAGGGGGCCAAGAGACCCAGTACTTC
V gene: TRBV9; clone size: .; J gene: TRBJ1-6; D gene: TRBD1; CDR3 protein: CASSGQGGGSPLHF; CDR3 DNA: TGTGCCAGCAGCGGACAGGGTGGAGGGTCACCCCTCCACTTT
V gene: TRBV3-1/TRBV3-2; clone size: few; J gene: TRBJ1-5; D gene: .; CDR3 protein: CASSQVRYSPQHF; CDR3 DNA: TGTGCCAGCAGCCAAGTAAGGTACTCGCCCCAGCATTTT
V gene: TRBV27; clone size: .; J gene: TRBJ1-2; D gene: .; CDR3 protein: CASSLSPNYGYTF; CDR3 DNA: TGTGCCAGCAGTTTATCGCCCAACTATGGCTACACCTTC
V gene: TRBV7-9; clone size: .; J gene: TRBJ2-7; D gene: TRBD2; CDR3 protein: CASSQRGAYEQYF; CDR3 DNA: TGTGCCAGCAGCCAGCGGGGGGCTTACGAGCAGTACTTC
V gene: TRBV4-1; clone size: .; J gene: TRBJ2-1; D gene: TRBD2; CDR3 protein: CASSQRYTGTSGGAADYNEQFF; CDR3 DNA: TGCGCCAGCAGCCAACGATATACCGGGACTAGCGGGGGCGCAGCCGATTACAATGAGCAGTTCTTC
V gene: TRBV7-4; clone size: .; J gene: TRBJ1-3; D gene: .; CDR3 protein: CASTPPQSGLKNTIYF; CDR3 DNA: TGTGCCAGCACCCCACCTCAATCAGGACTCAAAAACACCATATATTTT
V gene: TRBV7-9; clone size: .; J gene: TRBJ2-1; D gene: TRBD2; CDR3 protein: CASSLRAGGIYNEQFF; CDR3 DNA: TGTGCCAGCAGCTTACGTGCGGGGGGGATCTACAATGAGCAGTTCTTC
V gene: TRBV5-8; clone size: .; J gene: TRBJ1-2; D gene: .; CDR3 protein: CASSLVTAYGYTF; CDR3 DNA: TGTGCCAGCAGCTTAGTAACAGCCTATGGCTACACCTTC
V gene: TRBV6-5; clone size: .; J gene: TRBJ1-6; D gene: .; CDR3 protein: CASTLQGFDNSPLHF; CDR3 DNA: TGTGCCAGCACCCTACAGGGTTTTGATAATTCACCCCTCCACTTT
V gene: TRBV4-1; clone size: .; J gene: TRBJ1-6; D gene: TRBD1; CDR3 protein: CASSQGGQAAYNSPLHF; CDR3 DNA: TGCGCCAGCAGCCAAGGGGGACAGGCAGCTTATAATTCACCCCTCCACTTT
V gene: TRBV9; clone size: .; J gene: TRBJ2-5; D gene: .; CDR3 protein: CASSVGVSFVETQYF; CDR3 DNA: TGTGCCAGCAGCGTCGGTGTAAGCTTTGTGGAGACCCAGTACTTC
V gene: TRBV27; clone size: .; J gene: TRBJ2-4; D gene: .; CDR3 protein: CASSPTAAGIAKNIQYF; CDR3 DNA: TGTGCCAGCAGTCCCACGGCGGCAGGGATAGCCAAAAACATTCAGTACTTC
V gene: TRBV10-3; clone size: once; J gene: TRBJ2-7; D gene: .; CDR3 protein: CAISESGQGLGLSYEQYF; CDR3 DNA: TGTGCCATCAGTGAGTCGGGTCAGGGATTGGGGCTCTCCTACGAGCAGTACTTC
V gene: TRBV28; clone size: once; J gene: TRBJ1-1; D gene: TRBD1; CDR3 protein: CAIGTGTEAFF; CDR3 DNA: TGTGCCATTGGGACAGGTACTGAAGCTTTCTTT
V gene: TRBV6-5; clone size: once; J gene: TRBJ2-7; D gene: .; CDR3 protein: CASRSGPYEQYF; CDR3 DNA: TGTGCCAGCAGGTCGGGGCCCTACGAGCAGTACTTC
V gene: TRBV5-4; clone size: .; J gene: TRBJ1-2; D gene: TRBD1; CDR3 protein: CASSLEWRTGLYGYTF; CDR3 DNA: TGTGCCAGCAGCTTGGAGTGGAGGACAGGGCTCTATGGCTACACCTTC